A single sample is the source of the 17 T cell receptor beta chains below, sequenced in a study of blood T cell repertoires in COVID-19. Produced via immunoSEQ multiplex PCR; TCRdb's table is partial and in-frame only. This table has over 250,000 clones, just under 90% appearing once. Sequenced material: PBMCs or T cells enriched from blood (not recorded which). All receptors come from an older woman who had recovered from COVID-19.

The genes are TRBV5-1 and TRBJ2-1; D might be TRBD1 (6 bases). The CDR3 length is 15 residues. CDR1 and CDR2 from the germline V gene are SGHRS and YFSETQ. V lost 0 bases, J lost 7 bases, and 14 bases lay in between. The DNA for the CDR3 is TGCGCCAGCAGCTTGGGGCCACCGCAGGGGAATGAGCAGTTCTTC. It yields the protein CASSLGPPQGNEQFF.

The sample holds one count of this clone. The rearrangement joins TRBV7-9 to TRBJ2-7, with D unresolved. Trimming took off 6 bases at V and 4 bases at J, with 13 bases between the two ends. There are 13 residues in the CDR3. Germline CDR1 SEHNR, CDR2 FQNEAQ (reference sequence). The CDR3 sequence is CASSHDPGYEQYF. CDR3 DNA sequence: TGTGCCAGCAGTCATGACCCCGGGTACGAGCAGTACTTC.

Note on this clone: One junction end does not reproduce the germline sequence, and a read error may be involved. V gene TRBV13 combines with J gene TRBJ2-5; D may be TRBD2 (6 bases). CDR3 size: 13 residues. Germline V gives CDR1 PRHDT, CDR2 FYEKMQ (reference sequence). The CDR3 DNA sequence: TGTGCCAGCAGCTCCGGACTACAAGAGGCCCAGTACTTC. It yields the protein CASSSGLQEAQYF.

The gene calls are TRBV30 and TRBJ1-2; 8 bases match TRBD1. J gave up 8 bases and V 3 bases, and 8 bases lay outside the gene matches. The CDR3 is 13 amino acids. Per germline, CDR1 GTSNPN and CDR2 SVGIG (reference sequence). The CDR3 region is CAWRWTGLTGYTF. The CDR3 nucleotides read TGTGCCTGGAGATGGACAGGGTTGACGGGCTACACCTTC.

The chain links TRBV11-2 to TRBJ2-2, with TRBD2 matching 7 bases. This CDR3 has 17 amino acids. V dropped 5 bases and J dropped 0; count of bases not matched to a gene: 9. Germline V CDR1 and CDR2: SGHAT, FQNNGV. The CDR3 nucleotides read TGTGCCAGCAGCCTCACGGGGCTAGCGGCGAACACCGGGGAGCTGTTTTTT. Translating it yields CASSLTGLAANTGELFF.

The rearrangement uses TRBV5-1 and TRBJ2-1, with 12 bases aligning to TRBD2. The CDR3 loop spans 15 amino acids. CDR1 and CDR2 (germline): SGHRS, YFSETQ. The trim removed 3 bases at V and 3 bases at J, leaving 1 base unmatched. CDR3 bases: TGCGCCAGCAGCTCGGGACTAGCGGGCTACAATGAGCAGTTCTTC. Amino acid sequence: CASSSGLAGYNEQFF.

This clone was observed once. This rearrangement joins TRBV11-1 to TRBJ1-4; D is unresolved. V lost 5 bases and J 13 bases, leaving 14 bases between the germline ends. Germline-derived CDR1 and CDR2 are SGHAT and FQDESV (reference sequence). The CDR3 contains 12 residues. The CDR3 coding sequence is TGTGCCAGCAGCCAAGGACTGGGGAGACTGTTTTTT. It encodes CASSQGLGRLFF. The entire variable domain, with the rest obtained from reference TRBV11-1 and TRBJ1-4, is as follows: EAEVAQSPRYKITEKSQAVAFWCDPISGHATLYWYRQILGQGPELLVQFQDESVVDDSQLPKDRFSAERLKGVDSTLKIQPAELGDSAMYLCASSQGLGRLFFGSGTQLSVL.

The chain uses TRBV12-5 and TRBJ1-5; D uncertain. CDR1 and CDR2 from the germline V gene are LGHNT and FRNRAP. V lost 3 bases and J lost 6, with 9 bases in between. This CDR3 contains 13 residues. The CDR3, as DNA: TGTGCTAGTGGTTTTAGGGCGGGTCAGCCCCAGCATTTT. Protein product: CASGFRAGQPQHF.

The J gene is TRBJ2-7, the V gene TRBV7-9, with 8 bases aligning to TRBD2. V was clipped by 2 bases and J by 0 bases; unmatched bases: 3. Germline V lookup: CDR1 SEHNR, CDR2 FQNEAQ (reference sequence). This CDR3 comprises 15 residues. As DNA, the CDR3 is TGTGCCAGCAGCTTAAATAGCGGGACCTCCTACGAGCAGTACTTC. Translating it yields CASSLNSGTSYEQYF.

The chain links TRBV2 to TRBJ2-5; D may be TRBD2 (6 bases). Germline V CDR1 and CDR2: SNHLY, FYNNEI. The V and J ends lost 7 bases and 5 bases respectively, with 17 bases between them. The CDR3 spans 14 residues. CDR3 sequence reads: CASTLSWGRETQYF. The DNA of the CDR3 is TGTGCCAGCACACTATCCTGGGGGAGGGAGACCCAGTACTTC.

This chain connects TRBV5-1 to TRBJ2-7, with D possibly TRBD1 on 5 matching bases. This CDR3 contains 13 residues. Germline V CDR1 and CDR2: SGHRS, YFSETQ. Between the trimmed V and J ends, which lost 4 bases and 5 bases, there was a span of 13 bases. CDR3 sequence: CASSPTVRDEQYF. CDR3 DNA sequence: TGCGCCAGCAGCCCTACCGTCAGGGACGAGCAGTACTTC.

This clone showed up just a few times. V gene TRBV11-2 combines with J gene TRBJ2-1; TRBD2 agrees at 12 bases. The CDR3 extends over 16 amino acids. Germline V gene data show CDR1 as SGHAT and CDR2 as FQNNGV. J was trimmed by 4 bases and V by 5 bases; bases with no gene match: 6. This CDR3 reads CASSIRLAGVYNEQFF. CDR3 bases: TGTGCCAGCAGCATCCGACTAGCGGGGGTTTACAATGAGCAGTTCTTC.

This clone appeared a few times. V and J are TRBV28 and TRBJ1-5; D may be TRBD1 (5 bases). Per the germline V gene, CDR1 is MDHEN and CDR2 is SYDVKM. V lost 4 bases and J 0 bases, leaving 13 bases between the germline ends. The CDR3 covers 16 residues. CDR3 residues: CASSSAGQISNQPQHF. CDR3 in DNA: TGTGCCAGCAGTTCCGCCGGACAAATTAGCAATCAGCCCCAGCATTTT.

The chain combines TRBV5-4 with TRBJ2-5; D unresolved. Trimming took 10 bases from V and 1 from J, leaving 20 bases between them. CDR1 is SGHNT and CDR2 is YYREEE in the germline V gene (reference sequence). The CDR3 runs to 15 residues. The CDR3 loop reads CAAGEAGNSQETQYF. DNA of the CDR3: TGTGCCGCCGGAGAGGCCGGAAACTCCCAAGAGACCCAGTACTTC.

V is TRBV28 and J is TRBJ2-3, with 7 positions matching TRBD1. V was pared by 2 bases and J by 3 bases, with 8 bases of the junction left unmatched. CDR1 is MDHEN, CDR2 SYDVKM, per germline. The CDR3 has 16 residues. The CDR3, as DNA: TGTGCCAGCAGTTTAAACCCCGGGACAGCGACAGATACGCAGTATTTT. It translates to CASSLNPGTATDTQYF.

DNA for the CDR3: TGTGCCAGCAGCTTATATGGGACAGGGAGAAATAATTCACCCCTCCACTTT. This codes for CASSLYGTGRNNSPLHF. The chain couples TRBV7-3 to TRBJ1-6; 9 nucleotides agree with TRBD1. The CDR3 is made up of 17 amino acids. V lost 2 bases, J lost 5 bases, and 7 bases stayed unmatched. Per the germline V gene, CDR1 is SGHTA and CDR2 is FQGTGA. The whole variable domain, filled in from reference TRBV7-3 and TRBJ1-6, reads GAGVSQTPSNKVTEKGKYVELRCDPISGHTALYWYRQSLGQGPEFLIYFQGTGAADDSGLPNDRFFAVRPEGSVSTLKIQRTERGDSAVYLCASSLYGTGRNNSPLHFGNGTRLTVT.

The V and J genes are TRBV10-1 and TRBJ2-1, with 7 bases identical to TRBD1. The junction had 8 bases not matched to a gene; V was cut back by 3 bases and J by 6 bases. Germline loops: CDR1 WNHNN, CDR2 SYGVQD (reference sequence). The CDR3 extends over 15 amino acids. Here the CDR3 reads CASSDLTGRGNEQFF. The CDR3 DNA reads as TGCGCCAGCAGTGACCTGACAGGGAGAGGCAATGAGCAGTTCTTC.